A single sample is the source of the 17 T cell receptor beta chains below, sequenced in a study of T cell responses to AZD1222 COVID-19 vaccine. Sequencing was performed with immunoSEQ multiplex PCR; in TCRdb, only in-frame clones are kept and a portion is missing. Of about 110,000 clones in the sample, about 87% were seen once. The source was peripheral blood, collected on day 0 of AZD1222 vaccination. These receptors all come from an adult in good health.

The J gene is TRBJ2-3, the V gene TRBV4-1; 13 bases match TRBD2. This CDR3 has 18 residues. V was clipped by 4 bases and J by 1 base; unmatched bases: 8. CDR1 and CDR2 from the germline V gene are MGHRA and YSYEKL. CDR3 in amino acids: CASSPGLAGVTGTDTQYF. CDR3 DNA: TGCGCCAGCAGCCCAGGACTAGCGGGAGTCACTGGCACAGATACGCAGTATTTT.

The chain combines TRBV19 with TRBJ1-5; TRBD1 might be the D (5 bases). The V and J ends lost 3 bases and 5 bases respectively, with 17 bases between them. This CDR3 is built from 16 residues. Per germline, CDR1 LNHDA and CDR2 SQIVND (reference sequence). The CDR3 sequence: CASSILTGRDYQPQHF. CDR3 DNA: TGTGCCAGTAGTATTTTAACGGGCAGGGATTATCAGCCCCAGCATTTT.

V is TRBV2 and J is TRBJ2-5, with 7 bases that match TRBD1. The CDR3 spans 15 residues. The ends lost 0 bases at V and 2 bases at J; junction bases unmatched: 3. The germline gives CDR1 SNHLY, CDR2 FYNNEI. The CDR3 DNA sequence: TGTGCCAGCAGTGAAGCGTCGACAGGGCAAGAGACCCAGTACTTC. It encodes CASSEASTGQETQYF. Full variable domain (remainder filled in from reference TRBV2 and TRBJ2-5): EPEVTQTPSHQVTQMGQEVILRCVPISNHLYFYWYRQILGQKVEFLVSFYNNEISEKSEIFDDQFSVERPDGSNFTLKIRSTKLEDSAMYFCASSEASTGQETQYFGPGTRLLVL.

This chain uses TRBV18 with TRBJ2-7; D is possibly TRBD2 (5 bases). The CDR3 runs to 13 residues. Trimming removed 3 bases from V and 0 bases from J, with 6 bases in between. CDR1 is KGHSH and CDR2 is LQKENI in the germline V gene. CDR3 nucleotide sequence: TGTGCCAGCTCACCGACTAACTCCTACGAGCAGTACTTC. The encoded protein is CASSPTNSYEQYF.

This chain uses TRBV6-5 with TRBJ1-4; 9 bases align to TRBD1. This CDR3 contains 14 residues. The germline V gene encodes CDR1 MNHEY and CDR2 SVGAGI. J was trimmed by 7 bases and V by 2 bases; bases with no gene match: 2. Here the CDR3 reads CASSYNRGLEKLFF. The CDR3 nucleotides read TGTGCCAGCAGTTACAACAGGGGGCTTGAAAAACTGTTTTTT.

Comment on this clone: This same CDR3 is encoded by further DNA sequences in the sample. This chain connects TRBV6-1 to TRBJ1-5, with D unresolved. This CDR3 is built from 14 residues. Per germline, CDR1 MNHNS and CDR2 SASEGT. V lost 3 bases and J 1 base, leaving 7 bases between the germline ends. The CDR3 spells CASSEDGSNQPQHF. As DNA, the CDR3 is TGTGCCAGCAGTGAGGACGGAAGCAATCAGCCCCAGCATTTT.

The rearrangement links TRBV19 to TRBJ1-2; D might be TRBD1 (5 bases). Germline CDR1 and CDR2: LNHDA and SQIVND (reference sequence). Trimming removed 7 bases from V and 0 bases from J, with 15 bases in between. The CDR3 is 15 residues long. For the CDR3, the DNA is TGTGCCAGTACCCCCCCGGGGGTTCCTAACTATGGCTACACCTTC. Its protein product is CASTPPGVPNYGYTF. Full variable domain (outside the CDR3, taken from reference TRBV19 and TRBJ1-2): DGGITQSPKYLFRKEGQNVTLSCEQNLNHDAMYWYRQDPGQGLRLIYYSQIVNDFQKGDIAEGYSVSREKKESFPLTVTSAQKNPTAFYLCASTPPGVPNYGYTFGSGTRLTVV.

In this sample, this clone turned up once. This chain connects TRBV2 to TRBJ1-2; a possible D gene is TRBD1 (6 bases). V was clipped by 5 bases and J by 6 bases, with 13 bases between them. CDR1 is SNHLY, CDR2 FYNNEI, per germline. The CDR3 spans 13 residues. CDR3 nucleotides: TGTGCCAGCAGTTACCAACAGGGCGATGGCTACACCTTC. Its protein product is CASSYQQGDGYTF.

The chain combines TRBV25-1 with TRBJ1-4; D perhaps matches TRBD1 (6 bases). V gave up 1 base and J gave up 11 bases, with 14 bases separating them. Germline V gene sequence: CDR1 MGHDK, CDR2 SYGVNS. This CDR3 comprises 14 residues. CDR3 in DNA: TGTGCCAGCAGTGAATCAGGGCGTAGGGGGAAACTGTTTTTT. The encoded protein is CASSESGRRGKLFF.

This sequence joins TRBV28 and TRBJ2-7, with D maybe TRBD2 (6 bases). Germline assignment: CDR1 MDHEN and CDR2 SYDVKM. The CDR3 is 14 residues long. Trimming removed 6 bases from V and 4 bases from J, with 16 bases in between. As DNA, the CDR3 is TGTGCCAGCAGCCCTTCGGGGACTGATTACGAGCAGTACTTC. Translating gives CASSPSGTDYEQYF.

In DNA form, the CDR3 reads TGTGCCTGGGGGGGACAGTATTCTCATGGCTACACCTTC. Residues: CAWGGQYSHGYTF. This chain joins TRBV30 and TRBJ1-2, with 7 bases fitting TRBD1. After removal of 5 bases from V and 6 bases from J, the junction contained 9 bases not matched to a gene. Germline CDR1 reads GTSNPN; CDR2 reads SVGIG (reference sequence). The length of the CDR3 is 13 residues.

The chain employs TRBV18 and TRBJ1-3, with D possibly matching TRBD1 (5 bases). The V end was cut by 3 bases, the J end by 5 bases, with 14 bases between. Germline loops: CDR1 KGHSH, CDR2 LQKENI. CDR3 size: 15 residues. The CDR3 nucleotides are TGTGCCAGCTCACCCTACGACAGTTACAGAAACACCATATATTTT. Translating gives CASSPYDSYRNTIYF.

This clone was recorded only once. The gene calls are TRBV19 and TRBJ1-5; D is uncertain. The germline gives CDR1 LNHDA, CDR2 SQIVND (reference sequence). The length of the CDR3 is 15 residues. V was shortened by 5 bases and J by 3 bases, with 14 bases between the two germline ends. The CDR3 is CASSPPLGDNQPQHF. CDR3 in DNA: TGTGCCAGTAGTCCTCCACTCGGTGACAATCAGCCCCAGCATTTT.

V and J are TRBV7-2 and TRBJ1-1; perhaps TRBD1 as D (5 bases). The V end was cut by 1 base, the J end by 4 bases, with 13 bases between. The CDR3 runs 15 residues. Germline V CDR1 and CDR2: SGHTA, FQGNSA. Here the CDR3 DNA reads TGTGCCAGCAGCTTAGAGGGGACTCGGGGCACTGAAGCTTTCTTT. It specifies CASSLEGTRGTEAFF. Together with reference TRBV7-2 and TRBJ1-1, the CDR3 gives the full variable domain: GAGVSQSPSNKVTEKGKDVELRCDPISGHTALYWYRQSLGQGLEFLIYFQGNSAPDKSGLPSDRFSAERTGGSVSTLTIQRTQQEDSAVYLCASSLEGTRGTEAFFGQGTRLTVV.

The chain recombines TRBV19 with TRBJ1-2; D is uncertain. V was cut by 4 bases and J by 0 bases, with 6 bases left in between. CDR1 LNHDA and CDR2 SQIVND come from the germline V gene (reference sequence). This CDR3 spans 13 amino acids. CDR3 region: CASSTSPNYGYTF. CDR3 nucleotide sequence: TGTGCCAGTAGTACGTCACCTAACTATGGCTACACCTTC.

The chain combines TRBV30 with TRBJ1-2; the D gene is possibly TRBD1 (5 bases). V was clipped by 0 bases and J by 4 bases, with 15 bases between them. This CDR3 has 15 amino acids. Germline V CDR1 and CDR2: GTSNPN, SVGIG (reference sequence). CDR3 amino acids: CAWSVRPPGGYGYTF. CDR3 nucleotides: TGTGCCTGGAGTGTACGTCCCCCCGGGGGCTATGGCTACACCTTC. Full variable domain (remainder filled in from reference TRBV30 and TRBJ1-2): SQTIHQWPATLVQPVGSPLSLECTVEGTSNPNLYWYRQAAGRGLQLLFYSVGIGQISSEVPQNLSASRPQDRQFILSSKKLLLSDSGFYLCAWSVRPPGGYGYTFGSGTRLTVV.

The CDR3 here is CASSIRRQEHQPQHF. The DNA of the CDR3 is TGTGCCAGTAGTATCCGAAGGCAGGAGCATCAGCCCCAGCATTTT. The chain is built from TRBV19 and TRBJ1-5; D uncertain. CDR1 and CDR2 from the germline V gene are LNHDA and SQIVND (reference sequence). V was cut by 3 bases and J by 5 bases, with 14 bases left in between. This CDR3 spans 15 amino acids.